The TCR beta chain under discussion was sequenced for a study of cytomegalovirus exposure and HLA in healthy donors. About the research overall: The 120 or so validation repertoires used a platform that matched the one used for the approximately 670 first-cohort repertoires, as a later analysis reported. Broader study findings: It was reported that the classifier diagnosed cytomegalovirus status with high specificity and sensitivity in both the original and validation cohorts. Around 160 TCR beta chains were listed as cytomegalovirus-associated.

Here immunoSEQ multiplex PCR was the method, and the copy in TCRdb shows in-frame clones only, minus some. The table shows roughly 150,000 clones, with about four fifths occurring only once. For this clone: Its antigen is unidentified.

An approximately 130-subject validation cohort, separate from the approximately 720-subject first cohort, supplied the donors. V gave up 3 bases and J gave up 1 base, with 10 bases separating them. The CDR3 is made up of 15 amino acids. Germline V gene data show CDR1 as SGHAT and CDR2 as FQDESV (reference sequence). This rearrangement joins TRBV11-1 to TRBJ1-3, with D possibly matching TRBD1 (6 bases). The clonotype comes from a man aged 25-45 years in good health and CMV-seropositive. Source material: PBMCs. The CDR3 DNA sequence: TGTGCCAGCAGCTTTACAGGGAAGTCTGGAAACACCATATATTTT. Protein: CASSFTGKSGNTIYF.